This T cell receptor (beta chain) comes out of a study of OX40 agonist ivuxolimab in advanced cancers. In the study overall: The dose-escalation cohort was approximately 84% male, with a mean age of around 54 years, ranging roughly 20 to 90.

Profiled with immunoSEQ multiplex PCR; TCRdb holds only in-frame clones, not every one. In the table there are around 30,000 clones, approximately 91% of which are singletons. From germline, CDR1 is SQVTM and CDR2 ANQGSEA. CDR3 length: 19 amino acids. V lost 7 bases and J lost 4; bases outside the gene matches: 22. General observations from the study: The study found that CD8+ T cells averaged more expanded clones than CD4+.

Blood draws occurred at baseline, cycle 4 day 1, and cycle 7 day 1. As for this clone: Its antigen is currently unknown.

The receptor comes from an adult with an advanced solid tumor such as melanoma, head and neck, liver or kidney cancer. The rearrangement links TRBV29-1 to TRBJ1-1; 12 positions agree with TRBD1. The material was CD4+ or CD8+ T cells sorted from blood, obtained in a trial of the OX40 agonist ivuxolimab. CDR3: CSARFQRDGAGQGATEAFF. As DNA, the CDR3 is TGCAGCGCCAGATTCCAACGAGACGGGGCGGGACAGGGGGCCACTGAAGCTTTCTTT.